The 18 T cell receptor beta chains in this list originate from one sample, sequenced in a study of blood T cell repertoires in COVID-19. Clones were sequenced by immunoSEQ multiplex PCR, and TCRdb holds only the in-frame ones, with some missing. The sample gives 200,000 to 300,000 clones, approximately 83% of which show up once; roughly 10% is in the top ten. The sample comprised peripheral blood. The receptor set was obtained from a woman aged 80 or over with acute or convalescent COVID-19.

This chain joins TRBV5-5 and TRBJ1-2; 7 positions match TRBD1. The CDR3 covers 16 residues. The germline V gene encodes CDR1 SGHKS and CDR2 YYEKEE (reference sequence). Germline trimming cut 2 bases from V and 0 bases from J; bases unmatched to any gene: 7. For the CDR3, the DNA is TGTGCCAGCAGCTTTGGCAGGGGGTCAGCTAACTATGGCTACACCTTC. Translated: CASSFGRGSANYGYTF.

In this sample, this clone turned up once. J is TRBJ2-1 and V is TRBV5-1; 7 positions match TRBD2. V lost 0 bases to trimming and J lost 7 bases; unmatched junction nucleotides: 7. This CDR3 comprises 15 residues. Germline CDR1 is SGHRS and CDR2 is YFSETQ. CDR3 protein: CASSLEAGRENEQFF. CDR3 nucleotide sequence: TGCGCCAGCAGCTTGGAGGCGGGGAGGGAGAATGAGCAGTTCTTC. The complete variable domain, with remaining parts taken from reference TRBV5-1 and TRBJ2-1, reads KAGVTQTPRYLIKTRGQQVTLSCSPISGHRSVSWYQQTPGQGLQFLFEYFSETQRNKGNFPGRFSGRQFSNSRSEMNVSTLELGDSALYLCASSLEAGRENEQFFGPGTRLTVL.

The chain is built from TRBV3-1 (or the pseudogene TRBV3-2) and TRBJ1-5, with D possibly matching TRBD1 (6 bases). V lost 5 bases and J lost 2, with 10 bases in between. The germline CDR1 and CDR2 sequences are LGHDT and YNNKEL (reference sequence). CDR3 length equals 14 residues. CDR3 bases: TGTGCCAGCAGCTGGGGGGGGCGCAATCAGCCCCAGCATTTT. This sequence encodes CASSWGGRNQPQHF.

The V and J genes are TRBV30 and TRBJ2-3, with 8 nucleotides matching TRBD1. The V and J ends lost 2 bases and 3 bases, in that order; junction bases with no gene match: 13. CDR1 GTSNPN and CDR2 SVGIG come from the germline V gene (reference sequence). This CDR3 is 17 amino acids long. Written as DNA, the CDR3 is TGTGCCTGGAGTCCAATACGGACAGGGAAGGTGACAGATACGCAGTATTTT. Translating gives CAWSPIRTGKVTDTQYF.

CDR3 region: CASSFDSNTEAFF. The DNA for the CDR3 is TGTGCCAGCTCCTTCGACTCGAACACTGAAGCTTTCTTT. The V gene is TRBV18, the J gene TRBJ1-1; D is unclear. Trimming shortened V by 6 bases and J by 1 base, and 9 bases separated the two germline ends. CDR1 is KGHSH and CDR2 is LQKENI in the germline V gene. This CDR3 contains 13 residues. Filled out from reference TRBV18 and TRBJ1-1, the complete variable domain reads NAGVMQNPRHLVRRRGQEARLRCSPMKGHSHVYWYRQLPEEGLKFMVYLQKENIIDESGMPKERFSAEFPKEGPSILRIQQVVRGDSAAYFCASSFDSNTEAFFGQGTRLTVV.

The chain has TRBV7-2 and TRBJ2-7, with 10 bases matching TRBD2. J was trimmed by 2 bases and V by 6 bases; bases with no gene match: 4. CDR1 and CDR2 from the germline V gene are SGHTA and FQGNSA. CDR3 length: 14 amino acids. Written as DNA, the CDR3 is TGTGCCAGCAGACCCGGACTAGCGGCCTACGAGCAGTACTTC. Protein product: CASRPGLAAYEQYF.

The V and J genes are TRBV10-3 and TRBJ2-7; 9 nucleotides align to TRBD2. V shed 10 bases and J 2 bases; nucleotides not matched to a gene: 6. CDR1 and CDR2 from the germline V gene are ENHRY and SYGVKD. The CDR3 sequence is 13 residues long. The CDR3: CATAGGSPYEQYF. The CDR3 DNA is TGTGCCACTGCGGGGGGGTCGCCCTACGAGCAGTACTTC.

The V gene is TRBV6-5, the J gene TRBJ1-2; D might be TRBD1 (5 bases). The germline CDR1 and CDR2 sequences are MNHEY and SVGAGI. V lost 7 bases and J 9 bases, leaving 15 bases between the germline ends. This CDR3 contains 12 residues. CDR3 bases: TGTGCCAGCACGCAAGGGACTGGAAGCTACACCTTC. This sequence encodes CASTQGTGSYTF.

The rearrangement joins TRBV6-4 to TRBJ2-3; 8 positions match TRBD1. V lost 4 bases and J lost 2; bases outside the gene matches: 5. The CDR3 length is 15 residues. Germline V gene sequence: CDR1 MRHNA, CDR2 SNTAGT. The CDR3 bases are TGTGCCAGCAGTGCCGGACAGGGCCACACAGATACGCAGTATTTT. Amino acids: CASSAGQGHTDTQYF.

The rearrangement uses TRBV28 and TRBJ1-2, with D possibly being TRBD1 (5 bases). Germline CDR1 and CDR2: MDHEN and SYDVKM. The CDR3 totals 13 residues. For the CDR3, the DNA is TGTGCAGTATTAAAGGCGGACACTTATGGCTACACCTTC. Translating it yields CAVLKADTYGYTF.

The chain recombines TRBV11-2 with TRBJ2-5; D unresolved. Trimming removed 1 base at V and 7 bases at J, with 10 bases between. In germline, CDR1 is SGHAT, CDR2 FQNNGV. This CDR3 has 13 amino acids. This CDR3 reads CASSLVAPGTQYF. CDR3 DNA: TGTGCCAGCAGCTTAGTAGCACCCGGGACCCAGTACTTC.

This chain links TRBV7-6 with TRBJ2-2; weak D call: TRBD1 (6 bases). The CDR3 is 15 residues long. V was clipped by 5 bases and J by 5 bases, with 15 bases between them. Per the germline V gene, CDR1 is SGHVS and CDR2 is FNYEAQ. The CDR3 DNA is TGTGCCAGCAGCATACGCCAACAGGGTACCGGGGAGCTGTTTTTT. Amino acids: CASSIRQQGTGELFF. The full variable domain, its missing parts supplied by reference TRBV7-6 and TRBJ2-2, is GAGVSQSPRYKVTKRGQDVALRCDPISGHVSLYWYRQALGQGPEFLTYFNYEAQQDKSGLPNDRFSAERPEGSISTLTIQRTEQRDSAMYRCASSIRQQGTGELFFGEGSRLTVL.

The CDR3 coding sequence is TGTGCCAGCTCCGCGGGACAGGAGCCTTTAGGCTACACCTTC. This codes for CASSAGQEPLGYTF. V is TRBV18 and J is TRBJ1-2; 8 nucleotides align to TRBD1. With 6 bases clipped from V and 8 bases from J, the junction kept 11 bases outside the gene matches. Germline-derived CDR1 and CDR2 are KGHSH and LQKENI. The CDR3 length is 14 residues.

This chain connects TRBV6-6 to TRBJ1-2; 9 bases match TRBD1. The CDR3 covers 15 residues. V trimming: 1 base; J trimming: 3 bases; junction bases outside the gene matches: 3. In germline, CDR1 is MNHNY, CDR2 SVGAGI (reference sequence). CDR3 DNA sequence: TGTGCCAGCAGTTACTTAGACAGGGGGTACTATGGCTACACCTTC. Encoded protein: CASSYLDRGYYGYTF.

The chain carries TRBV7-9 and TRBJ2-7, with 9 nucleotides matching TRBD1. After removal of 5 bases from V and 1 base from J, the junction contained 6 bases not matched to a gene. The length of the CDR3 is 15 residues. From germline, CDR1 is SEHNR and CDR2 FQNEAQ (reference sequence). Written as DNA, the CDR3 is TGTGCCAGCAGCACCGGACAGGGGAAGTCCTACGAGCAGTACTTC. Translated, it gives CASSTGQGKSYEQYF.

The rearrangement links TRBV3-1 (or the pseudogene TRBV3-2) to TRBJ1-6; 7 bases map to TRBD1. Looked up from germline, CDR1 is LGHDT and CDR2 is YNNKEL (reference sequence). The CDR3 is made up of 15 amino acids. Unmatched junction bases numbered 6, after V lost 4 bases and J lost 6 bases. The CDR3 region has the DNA TGTGCCAGCAGCCCAGGGACAGAGGGTAATTCACCCCTCCACTTT. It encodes CASSPGTEGNSPLHF.

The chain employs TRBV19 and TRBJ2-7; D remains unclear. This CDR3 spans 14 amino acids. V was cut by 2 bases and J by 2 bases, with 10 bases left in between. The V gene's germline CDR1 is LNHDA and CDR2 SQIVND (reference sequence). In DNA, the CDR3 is TGTGCCAGTAGTATATATGGCCAAGCCTACGAGCAGTACTTC. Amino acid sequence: CASSIYGQAYEQYF. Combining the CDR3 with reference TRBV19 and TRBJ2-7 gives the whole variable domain DGGITQSPKYLFRKEGQNVTLSCEQNLNHDAMYWYRQDPGQGLRLIYYSQIVNDFQKGDIAEGYSVSREKKESFPLTVTSAQKNPTAFYLCASSIYGQAYEQYFGPGTRLTVT.

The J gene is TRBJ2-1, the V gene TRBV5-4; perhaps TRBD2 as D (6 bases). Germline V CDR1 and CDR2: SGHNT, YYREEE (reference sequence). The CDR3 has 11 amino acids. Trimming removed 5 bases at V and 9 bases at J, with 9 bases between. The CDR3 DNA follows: TGTGCCAGCAGTTTGCGGGGTGAGCAGTTCTTC. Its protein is CASSLRGEQFF.